This T cell receptor beta chain comes out of a study of blood T cell repertoires in COVID-19 (dated by TCRdb to about 2020). Context from the whole study: The collaborator samples originated in the United States, Italy and Spain and spanned the acute and convalescent phases of COVID-19. The prospective study material was composed of cDNA or gDNA derived from T cells, B-cell-depleted T cells, or PBMCs. Subjects who had been exposed to COVID-19, were actively infected with it, or had recovered from it provided the deeply sampled blood TCRbeta repertoires that made up the dataset. A freely available public database, intended as a resource for researchers studying the immune response to SARS-CoV-2, is where the repertoires were released. Samples were obtained from the ongoing ImmuneRACE study (first 160 participants) and from over a thousand subjects provided by 6 global collaborators. A de-identified subject ID, COVID-19 status, age in years and sex were almost always included in the sample metadata. Where available, HLA class I and class II types were taken from metadata supplied by the sample provider and were not determined by assay-based typing. Broader findings and caveats from the paper: The amount of clinical and demographic metadata varied by source and participant and was provided uncurated.

TCRbeta CDR3 regions were amplified from genomic DNA using the immunoSEQ Assay, a bias-controlled multiplex PCR. The study's processing was this. Within the assay, amplification of reference gene primers was used to estimate how many nucleated cells each sample contained. Sequence reads were collapsed and filtered to measure the absolute abundance of every unique TCRbeta CDR3 rearrangement. For each sample, productive Simpson clonality was calculated as the square root of Simpson's diversity index over productive rearrangements. This is the immuneACCESS table as TCRdb keeps it, with only in-frame sequences that have V and J called. A part of the clones is gone; compared with another copy, unresolved V genes explain less than half, and the rest is unexplained. The V and J calls and the clone size are those of that table, but D and trimming were determined from the DNA. This sample has approximately 150,000 clones in its table, and just under 85% of those were observed once. The top ten constitute roughly 2.7% of the sample.

In the case of this clone: Its antigen is unknown. Per-base qualities were not stored, and no clone one base away is much larger.

The CDR3 covers 11 residues, taking in both the cysteine and the phenylalanine. Only the CDR3 part of the read is kept: 33 bases, read in frame from the first base. The germline V gene (reference sequence) gives CDR1 as DFQATT and CDR2 as SNEGSKA. V is clipped by 8 bases and J by 4 bases, and the sequence between their germline boundaries is 11 bases long. At one collaborating source in Seattle, patients were enrolled during active infection and were followed longitudinally through the course of disease. The collaborating institutions used their own protocols to collect whole blood in K2EDTA tubes. Collaborator samples were shipped for TCRbeta analysis as frozen whole blood, isolated PBMCs, or DNA extracted from either sample type.

The specimen sequenced was peripheral blood. The V gene is TRBV20-1 and the J gene is TRBJ1-2, with the D gene not confidently named. This clonotype was sampled from a woman of 80 years or more with COVID-19, enrolled during active disease. CDR3 sequence: CSLQVGYGYTF. The nucleotide sequence is given as TGCAGTCTTCAGGTTGGCTATGGCTACACCTTC.